This paragraph covers one T cell receptor beta chain sequence. The sample holds one count of this clone. Its binding antigen is unknown. No much larger clone is present one base from it, and per-base qualities are unavailable. Other DNA variants within this sample encode the same CDR3. TCRbeta CDR3 sequencing was performed on sorted unstimulated T cells and on proliferating T cells recovered from mixed lymphocyte reactions. Fresh whole blood from roughly nine HLA-typed healthy donors was used as the source from which PBMCs were isolated. Unstimulated CD4+ non-regulatory T cells were FACS-sorted to map the origin of alloreactive clones. This specimen belongs to a study of siplizumab effects on memory and regulatory T cells (dated by TCRdb to about 2019). About the study as a whole: The study looked at the effect of siplizumab, an anti-CD2 antibody, on alloreactive T-cell subsets in allogeneic mixed lymphocyte reactions made from human PBMCs.

Libraries came from the immunoSEQ multiplex PCR assay. The deep sequencing platform assayed 80,000 to 100,000 TCR templates per sample. Genomic DNA extracted from sorted T cells was the material used for TCRbeta CDR3 sequencing. The published analysis was carried out like this. The R programming language was used for the clonal analysis of the TCRbeta CDR3 data. Alloreactive CD4+ and CD8+ clones were defined by comparing unstimulated samples with post-reaction CFSE-low samples. Regulatory or non-regulatory origin was assigned to alloreactive CD4+ clones by matching of sequences to sorted unstimulated Treg and non-Treg repertoires. TCRdb holds this immuneACCESS table with in-frame rearrangements only. Some clones are missing; in checked studies, unresolved V genes explain under half, and the rest has no known cause. The V and J calls and clone size are taken from that table; D and trimming were inferred from the DNA. The sample contains 99,000 or so clones, roughly 94% of them found a single time. The ten largest clonotypes hold 1% to 1.5% of the sample.

The paper as a whole reports these results and caveats: Whether proliferating Tregs from siplizumab cultures were suppressive was not functionally confirmed. A naive or memory phenotype could not be assigned to roughly 75-95% of proliferating CD4+ or CD8+ clones. Of the alloreactive CD4+ clones that could be mapped, the Treg-derived share averaged around 64% with siplizumab compared with 25% to 30% in control reactions. The cumulative frequency of alloreactive sequences that could be traced back to unstimulated CD4+ memory T cells was significantly reduced by siplizumab. Unstimulated naive T cells appeared to be more diverse than memory T cells, and naive cells seemed to make a substantial contribution to the alloresponse. Because sequences at frequencies below about 10^-5 were poorly captured, only a minor fraction of alloreactive clones could be mapped back to unstimulated subsets.

This TCR was sampled from a human donor in good health. The sequencing input was non-Treg CD4+ T cells sorted from blood. Per the publication, the cell subset or site label means: FACS-sorted unstimulated CD4+ non-regulatory T cells.

In nucleotides, the sequence is TGCGCCAGCAGCCTTACTACCGGGACAGGGTGGTCTAGCGGGAGTAATGAGCAGTTCTTC. It codes for CASSLTTGTGWSSGSNEQFF. The chain is encoded by TRBV4-1 joined to TRBJ2-1; a tentative D match to TRBD2 spans 10 bases. The junction carries 32 bases between V and J, which are trimmed by 4 bases and 7 bases respectively. CDR1 and CDR2 are drawn from the germline V gene: MGHRA, YSYEKL. The cysteine opens and the phenylalanine closes a CDR3 of 20 amino acids. The only DNA kept is the CDR3, 60 bases in frame from the first base.